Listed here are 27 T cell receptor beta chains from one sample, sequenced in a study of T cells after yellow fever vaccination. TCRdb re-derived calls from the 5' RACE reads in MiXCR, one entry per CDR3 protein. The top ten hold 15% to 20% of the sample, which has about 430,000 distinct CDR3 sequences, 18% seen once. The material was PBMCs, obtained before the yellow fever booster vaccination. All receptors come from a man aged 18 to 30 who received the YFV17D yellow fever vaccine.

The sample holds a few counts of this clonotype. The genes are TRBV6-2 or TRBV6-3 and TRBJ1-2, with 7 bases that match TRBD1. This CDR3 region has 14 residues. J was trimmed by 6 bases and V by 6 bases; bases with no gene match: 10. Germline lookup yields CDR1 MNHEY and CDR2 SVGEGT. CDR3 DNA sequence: TGTGCCAGCAGCAACCTCAGGACAGGCCATGGCTACACCTTC. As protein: CASSNLRTGHGYTF.

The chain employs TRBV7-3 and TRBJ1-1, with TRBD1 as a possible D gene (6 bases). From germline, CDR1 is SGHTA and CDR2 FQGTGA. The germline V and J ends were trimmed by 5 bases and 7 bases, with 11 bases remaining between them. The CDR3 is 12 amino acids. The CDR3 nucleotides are TGTGCCAGCAGCATACAGGGTGGTGAAGCTTTCTTT. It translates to CASSIQGGEAFF.

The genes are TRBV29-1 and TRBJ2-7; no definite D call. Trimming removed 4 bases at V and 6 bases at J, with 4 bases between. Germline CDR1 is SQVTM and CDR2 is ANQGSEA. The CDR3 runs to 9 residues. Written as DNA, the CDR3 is TGCAGCGTTGCAGGCGAGCAGTACGTC. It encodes CSVAGEQYV.

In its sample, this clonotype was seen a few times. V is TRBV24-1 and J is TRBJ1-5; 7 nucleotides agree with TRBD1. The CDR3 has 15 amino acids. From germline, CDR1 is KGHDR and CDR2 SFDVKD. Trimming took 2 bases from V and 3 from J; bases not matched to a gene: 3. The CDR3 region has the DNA TGTGCCACCAGTGATTCACAGGGGATCAATCAGCCCCAGCATTTT. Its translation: CATSDSQGINQPQHF.

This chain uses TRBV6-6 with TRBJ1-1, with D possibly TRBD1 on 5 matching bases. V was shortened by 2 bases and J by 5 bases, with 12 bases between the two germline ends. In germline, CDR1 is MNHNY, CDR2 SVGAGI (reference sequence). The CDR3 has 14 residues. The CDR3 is CASSYATESTEAFF. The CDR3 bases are TGTGCCAGCAGTTACGCGACAGAGAGTACTGAAGCTTTCTTT.

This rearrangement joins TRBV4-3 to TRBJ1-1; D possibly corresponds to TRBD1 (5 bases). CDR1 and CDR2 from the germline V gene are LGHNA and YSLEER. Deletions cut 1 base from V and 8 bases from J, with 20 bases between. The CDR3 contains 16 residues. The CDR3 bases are TGCGCCAGCAGCCAAGCGGAGGTCGGCGGGGGATACGAAGCTTTCTTT. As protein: CASSQAEVGGGYEAFF.

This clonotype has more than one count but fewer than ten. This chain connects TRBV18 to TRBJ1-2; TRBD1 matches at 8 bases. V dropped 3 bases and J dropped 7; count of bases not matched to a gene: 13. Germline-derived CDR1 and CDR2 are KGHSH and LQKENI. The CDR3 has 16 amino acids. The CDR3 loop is CASSPVLGQGIIGYTF. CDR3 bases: TGTGCCAGCTCACCCGTACTCGGACAGGGAATTATTGGCTACACCTTC.

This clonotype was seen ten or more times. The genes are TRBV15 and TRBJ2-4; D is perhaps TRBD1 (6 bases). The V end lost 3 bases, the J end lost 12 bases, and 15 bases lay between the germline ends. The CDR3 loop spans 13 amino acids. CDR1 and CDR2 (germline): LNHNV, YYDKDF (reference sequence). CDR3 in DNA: TGTGCCACCAGCAGGGCTCCAGGGGTTGGTCAGTACTTC. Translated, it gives CATSRAPGVGQYF.

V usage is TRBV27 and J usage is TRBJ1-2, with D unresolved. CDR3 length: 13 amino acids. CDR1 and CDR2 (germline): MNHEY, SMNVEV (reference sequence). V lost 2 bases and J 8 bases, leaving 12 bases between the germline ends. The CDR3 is CASSLTVSGGYTF. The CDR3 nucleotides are TGTGCCAGCAGTTTAACAGTCTCGGGCGGCTACACCTTC.

This CDR3 is CASSQKGRTDTQYF. For the CDR3, the DNA is TGTGCCAGCAGCCAAAAGGGGCGTACAGATACGCAGTATTTT. V usage is TRBV14 and J usage is TRBJ2-3; TRBD1 might be the D (5 bases). The CDR3 has 14 amino acids. V was pared by 2 bases and J by 3 bases, with 9 bases between. CDR1 is SGHDN and CDR2 is FVKESK in the germline V gene.

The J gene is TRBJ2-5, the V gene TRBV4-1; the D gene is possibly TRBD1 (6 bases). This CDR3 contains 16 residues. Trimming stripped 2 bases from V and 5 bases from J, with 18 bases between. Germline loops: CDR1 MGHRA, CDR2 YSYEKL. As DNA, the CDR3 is TGCGCCAGCAGCCAAACTAACAGGGTAGGGCAGGAGACCCAGTACTTC. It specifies CASSQTNRVGQETQYF.

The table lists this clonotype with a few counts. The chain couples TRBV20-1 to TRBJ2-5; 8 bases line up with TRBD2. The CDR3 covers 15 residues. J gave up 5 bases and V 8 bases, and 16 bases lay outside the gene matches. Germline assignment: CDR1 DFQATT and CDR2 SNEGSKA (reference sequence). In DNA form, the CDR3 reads TGCAGTACGAATGGGGTGGCGGGGGGCCGGGAGACCCAGTACTTC. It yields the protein CSTNGVAGGRETQYF.

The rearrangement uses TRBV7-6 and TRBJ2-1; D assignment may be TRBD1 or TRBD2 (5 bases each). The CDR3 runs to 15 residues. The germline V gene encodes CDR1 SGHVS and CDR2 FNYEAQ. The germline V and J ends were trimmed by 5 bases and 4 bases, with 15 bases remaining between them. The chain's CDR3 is CASSQPGTEYNEQFF. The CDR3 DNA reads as TGTGCCAGCAGCCAACCCGGGACGGAATACAATGAGCAGTTCTTC.

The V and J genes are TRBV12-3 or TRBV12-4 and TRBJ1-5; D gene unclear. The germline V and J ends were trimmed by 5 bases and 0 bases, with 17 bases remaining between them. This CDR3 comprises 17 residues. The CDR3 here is CASSPLWNLVSNQPQHF. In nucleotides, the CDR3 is TGTGCCAGCAGTCCTTTGTGGAACTTAGTTAGCAATCAGCCCCAGCATTTT.

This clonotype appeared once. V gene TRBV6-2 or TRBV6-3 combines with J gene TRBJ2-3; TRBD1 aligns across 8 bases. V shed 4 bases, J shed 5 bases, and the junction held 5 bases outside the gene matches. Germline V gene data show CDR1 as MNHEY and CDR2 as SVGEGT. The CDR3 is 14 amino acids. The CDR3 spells CASSWAGGLDTQYF. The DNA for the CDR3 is TGTGCCAGCAGTTGGGCAGGGGGCCTAGATACGCAGTATTTT.

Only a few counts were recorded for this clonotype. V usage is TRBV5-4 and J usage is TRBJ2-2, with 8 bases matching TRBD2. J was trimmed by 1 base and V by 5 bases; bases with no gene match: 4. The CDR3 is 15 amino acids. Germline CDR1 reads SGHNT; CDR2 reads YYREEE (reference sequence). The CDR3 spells CASRPAGGNTGELFF. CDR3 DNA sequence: TGTGCCAGCAGGCCCGCGGGGGGGAACACCGGGGAGCTGTTTTTT.

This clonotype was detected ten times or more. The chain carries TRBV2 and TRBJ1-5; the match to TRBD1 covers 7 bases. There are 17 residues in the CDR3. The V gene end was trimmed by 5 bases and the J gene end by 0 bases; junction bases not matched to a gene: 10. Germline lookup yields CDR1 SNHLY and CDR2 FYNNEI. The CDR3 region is CASSSNRGAYSNQPQHF. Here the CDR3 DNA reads TGTGCCAGCAGTTCTAACAGGGGCGCCTATAGCAATCAGCCCCAGCATTTT.

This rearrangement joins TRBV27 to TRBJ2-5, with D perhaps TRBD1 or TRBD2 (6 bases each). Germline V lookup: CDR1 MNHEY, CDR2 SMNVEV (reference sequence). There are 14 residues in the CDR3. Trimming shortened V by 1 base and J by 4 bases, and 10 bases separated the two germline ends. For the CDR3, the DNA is TGTGCCAGCAGTTTATTGGGGGGCGGAGAGACCCAGTACTTC. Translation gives CASSLLGGGETQYF.

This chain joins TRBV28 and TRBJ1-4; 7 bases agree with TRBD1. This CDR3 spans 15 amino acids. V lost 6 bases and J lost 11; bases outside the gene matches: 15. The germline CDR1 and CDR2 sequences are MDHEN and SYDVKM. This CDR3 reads CASRTDRSTTSKLFF. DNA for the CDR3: TGTGCCAGCAGAACGGACAGGTCAACCACGAGTAAACTGTTTTTT.

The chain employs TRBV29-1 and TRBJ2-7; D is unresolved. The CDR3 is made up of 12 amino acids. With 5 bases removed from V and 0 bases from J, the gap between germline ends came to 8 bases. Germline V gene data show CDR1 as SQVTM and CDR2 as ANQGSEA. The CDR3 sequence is CSVWTGSYEQYF. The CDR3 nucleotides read TGCAGCGTTTGGACGGGCTCCTACGAGCAGTACTTC.

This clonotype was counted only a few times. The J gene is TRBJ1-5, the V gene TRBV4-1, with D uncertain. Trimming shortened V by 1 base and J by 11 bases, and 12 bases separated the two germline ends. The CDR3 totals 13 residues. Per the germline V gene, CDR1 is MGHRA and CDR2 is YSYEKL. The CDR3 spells CASSQAGLEAQHF. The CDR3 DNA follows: TGCGCCAGCAGCCAAGCGGGGTTGGAGGCCCAGCATTTT.

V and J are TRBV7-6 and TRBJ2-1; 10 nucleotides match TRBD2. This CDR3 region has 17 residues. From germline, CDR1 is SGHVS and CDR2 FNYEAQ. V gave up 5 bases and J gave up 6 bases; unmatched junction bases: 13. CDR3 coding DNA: TGTGCCAGCAGCCCCATATTGAGCGGGGGGGCATTCAATGAGCAGTTCTTC. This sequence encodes CASSPILSGGAFNEQFF.

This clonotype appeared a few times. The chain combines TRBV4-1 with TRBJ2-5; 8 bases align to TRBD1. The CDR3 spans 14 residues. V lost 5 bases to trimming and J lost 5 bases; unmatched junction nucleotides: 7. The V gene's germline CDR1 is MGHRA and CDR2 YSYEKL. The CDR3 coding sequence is TGCGCCAGCAGCAGTGGACAGGGATGGGAGACCCAGTACTTC. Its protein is CASSSGQGWETQYF.

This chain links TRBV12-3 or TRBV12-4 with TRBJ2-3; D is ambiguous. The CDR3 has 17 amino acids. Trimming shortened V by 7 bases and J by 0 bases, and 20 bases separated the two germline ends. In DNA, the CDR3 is TGTGCCAGCAACGGAGATAGCTCGGGTGGAAGCACAGATACGCAGTATTTT. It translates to CASNGDSSGGSTDTQYF.

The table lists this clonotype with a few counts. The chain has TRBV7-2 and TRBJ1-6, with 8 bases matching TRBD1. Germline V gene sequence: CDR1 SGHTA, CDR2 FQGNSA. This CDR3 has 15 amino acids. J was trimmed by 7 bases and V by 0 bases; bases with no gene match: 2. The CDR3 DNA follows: TGTGCCAGCAGCTTAGCGCAGGGGGCGAATTCACCCCTCCACTTT. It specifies CASSLAQGANSPLHF.

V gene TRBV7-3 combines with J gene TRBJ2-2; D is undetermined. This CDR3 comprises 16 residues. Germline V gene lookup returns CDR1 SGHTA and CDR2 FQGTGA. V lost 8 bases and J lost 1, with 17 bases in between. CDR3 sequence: CASGSSTGLNTGELFF. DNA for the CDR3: TGTGCCAGCGGATCAAGTACGGGCCTGAACACCGGGGAGCTGTTTTTT. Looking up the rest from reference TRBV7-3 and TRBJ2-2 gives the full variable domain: GAGVSQTPSNKVTEKGKYVELRCDPISGHTALYWYRQSLGQGPEFLIYFQGTGAADDSGLPNDRFFAVRPEGSVSTLKIQRTERGDSAVYLCASGSSTGLNTGELFFGEGSRLTVL.

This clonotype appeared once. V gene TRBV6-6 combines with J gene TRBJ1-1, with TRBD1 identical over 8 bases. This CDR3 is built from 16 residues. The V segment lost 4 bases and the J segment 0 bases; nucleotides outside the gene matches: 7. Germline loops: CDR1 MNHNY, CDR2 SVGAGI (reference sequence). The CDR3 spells CASSSDRGGMNTEAFF. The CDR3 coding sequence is TGTGCCAGCAGTTCCGACAGGGGCGGGATGAACACTGAAGCTTTCTTT.